Below are 24 T cell receptor beta chains sequenced from a single sample in a study of blood T cell repertoires in COVID-19. Some clones are missing from TCRdb's copy, which holds only in-frame ones; the method was immunoSEQ multiplex PCR. The table lists 200,000 to 250,000 clones, 92% of them singletons. The sequencing sample was made of peripheral blood. These receptor sequences come from a man in his thirties or forties with acute or convalescent COVID-19.

J is TRBJ2-2 and V is TRBV7-8, with 11 bases lining up with TRBD2. Germline CDR1 SGHVS, CDR2 FQNEAQ. The V and J ends lost 10 bases and 6 bases, in that order; junction bases with no gene match: 4. This CDR3 has 13 residues. CDR3 DNA sequence: TGTGCCATACCTAGCGGGGGGTCCGGGGAGCTGTTTTTT. As protein: CAIPSGGSGELFF.

The V call is TRBV6-2 or TRBV6-3, the J call TRBJ2-1, with TRBD1 identical over 9 bases. The CDR3 is 14 residues long. Germline CDR1 is MNHEY and CDR2 is SVGEGT. V was pared by 2 bases and J by 9 bases, with 5 bases of the junction left unmatched. Here the CDR3 DNA reads TGTGCCAGCAGTTACGGGGCGACAGGGGGTGAGCAGTTCTTC. Translating it yields CASSYGATGGEQFF.

This clone appeared once. The rearrangement joins TRBV6-5 to TRBJ2-7; a weak D match, TRBD1 (6 bases). The CDR3 is 15 amino acids. Trimming took off 7 bases at V and 2 bases at J, with 18 bases between the two ends. The V gene's germline CDR1 is MNHEY and CDR2 SVGAGI. The CDR3 is CASKSGRQVPYEQYF. In DNA form, the CDR3 reads TGTGCCAGCAAGTCCGGGCGACAGGTGCCCTACGAGCAGTACTTC.

This sequence joins TRBV6-1 and TRBJ1-3; weak D call: TRBD1 (5 bases). The CDR3 length is 13 residues. The V end was cut by 7 bases, the J end by 2 bases, with 9 bases between. Per germline, CDR1 MNHNS and CDR2 SASEGT. The chain's CDR3 is CASTTGTGNTIYF. The CDR3 DNA is TGTGCCAGCACCACAGGAACTGGAAACACCATATATTTT.

This clone was observed once. The V call is TRBV15, the J call TRBJ1-5, with TRBD1 matching 7 bases. This CDR3 has 15 residues. Germline loops: CDR1 LNHNV, CDR2 YYDKDF (reference sequence). V dropped 6 bases and J dropped 0; count of bases not matched to a gene: 5. CDR3 loop: CATRGDRYSNQPQHF. The CDR3, as DNA: TGTGCCACCAGGGGGGACAGATATAGCAATCAGCCCCAGCATTTT. Full variable domain (outside the CDR3, taken from reference TRBV15 and TRBJ1-5): DAMVIQNPRYQVTQFGKPVTLSCSQTLNHNVMYWYQQKSSQAPKLLFHYYDKDFNNEADTPDNFQSRRPNTSFCFLDIRSPGLGDTAMYLCATRGDRYSNQPQHFGDGTRLSIL.

V usage is TRBV6-1 and J usage is TRBJ1-2; TRBD1 might be the D (5 bases). The CDR3 is 14 amino acids. Between the trimmed V and J ends, which lost 0 bases and 6 bases, there was a span of 11 bases. Germline V CDR1 and CDR2: MNHNS, SASEGT. The CDR3 nucleotides are TGTGCCAGCAGTGAAGCGCGGGGGTGGGATGGCTACACCTTC. Protein product: CASSEARGWDGYTF.

The chain joins TRBV28 to TRBJ1-2, with no clear D. This CDR3 has 12 residues. The V gene lost 4 bases and the J gene lost 9 bases, with 12 bases spanning the gap. Germline-derived CDR1 and CDR2 are MDHEN and SYDVKM. The CDR3 bases are TGTGCCAGCAGTTCCTCGAGGGCTCGCTACACCTTC. Translation gives CASSSSRARYTF.

The chain uses TRBV2 and TRBJ2-5, with a tentative D call TRBD2 (5 bases). This CDR3 comprises 14 residues. Germline V gene sequence: CDR1 SNHLY, CDR2 FYNNEI. V gave up 1 base and J gave up 7 bases, with 13 bases separating them. CDR3: CASSEDDTEGTQYF. In DNA, the CDR3 is TGTGCCAGCAGTGAAGACGATACAGAGGGGACCCAGTACTTC.

Comments on this clone: Other DNA variants within this sample encode the same CDR3. As DNA, the CDR3 is TGTGCCAGCAGCCGGCGGGGTCAGCCCCAGCATTTT. Translated, it gives CASSRRGQPQHF. The chain links TRBV3-1 (or the pseudogene TRBV3-2) to TRBJ1-5, with D unresolved. V was pared by 4 bases and J by 6 bases, with 7 bases between. Per the germline V gene, CDR1 is LGHDT and CDR2 is YNNKEL (reference sequence). This CDR3 has 12 residues.

The chain carries TRBV3-1 (or the pseudogene TRBV3-2) and TRBJ1-6; 10 bases are shared with TRBD1. Germline CDR1 reads LGHDT; CDR2 reads YNNKEL (reference sequence). The CDR3 is made up of 17 amino acids. V lost 4 bases to trimming and J lost 7 bases; unmatched junction nucleotides: 10. CDR3 bases: TGTGCCAGCAGCCCCGGGACAGGGGTATTGGAAAATTCACCCCTCCACTTT. It yields the protein CASSPGTGVLENSPLHF.

The chain uses TRBV7-6 and TRBJ2-7, with 13 bases matching TRBD2. There are 18 residues in the CDR3. Germline values: CDR1 SGHVS, CDR2 FNYEAQ. J was trimmed by 0 bases and V by 4 bases; bases with no gene match: 9. The CDR3 sequence: CASSSNPGLAGYSYEQYF. CDR3 in DNA: TGTGCCAGCAGCTCCAATCCGGGACTAGCGGGGTACTCCTACGAGCAGTACTTC.

The chain uses TRBV5-1 and TRBJ2-3, with D possibly matching TRBD1 (5 bases). V was pared by 3 bases and J by 8 bases, with 16 bases between. Germline CDR1 and CDR2: SGHRS and YFSETQ. The CDR3 length is 14 residues. CDR3 nucleotides: TGCGCCAGCAGCTCTTCCTCACAGGAAAGTACGCAGTATTTT. Translated, it gives CASSSSSQESTQYF. The variable domain in full, completed from reference TRBV5-1 and TRBJ2-3, reads KAGVTQTPRYLIKTRGQQVTLSCSPISGHRSVSWYQQTPGQGLQFLFEYFSETQRNKGNFPGRFSGRQFSNSRSEMNVSTLELGDSALYLCASSSSSQESTQYFGPGTRLTVL.

V gene TRBV28 combines with J gene TRBJ2-7, with a possible D match to TRBD2 (6 bases). The germline V gene encodes CDR1 MDHEN and CDR2 SYDVKM. Trimming removed 4 bases at V and 6 bases at J, with 16 bases between. The CDR3 is 14 residues long. CDR3 bases: TGTGCCAGCAGTTCGACCGGGAGCCCTGCCGAGCAGTACTTC. Amino acid sequence: CASSSTGSPAEQYF.

The V and J genes are TRBV30 and TRBJ1-6; 7 bases fit TRBD1. Trimming at V came to 5 bases and at J to 6 bases, leaving 10 bases not matched to a gene. The CDR3 length is 15 residues. Looked up from germline, CDR1 is GTSNPN and CDR2 is SVGIG (reference sequence). The CDR3 region is CAWGTAQYLNSPLHF. CDR3 nucleotides: TGTGCCTGGGGGACAGCGCAATACCTTAATTCACCCCTCCACTTT.

Only one count was recorded for this clone. The chain links TRBV28 to TRBJ2-7; unclear D gene. The CDR3 has 13 amino acids. From germline, CDR1 is MDHEN and CDR2 SYDVKM. V lost 5 bases and J lost 4, with 12 bases in between. This CDR3 is CASSPLTEYEQYF. The CDR3 nucleotides read TGTGCCAGCAGTCCATTAACAGAGTACGAGCAGTACTTC.

The V gene is TRBV5-1, the J gene TRBJ2-2; no definite D call. Germline values: CDR1 SGHRS, CDR2 YFSETQ. The CDR3 runs to 13 residues. Trimming took 4 bases from V and 1 from J, leaving 5 bases between them. Here the CDR3 reads CASSLLNTGELFF. The CDR3 nucleotides are TGCGCCAGCAGCCTCTTGAACACCGGGGAGCTGTTTTTT.

The chain has TRBV9 and TRBJ1-5, with 8 positions matching TRBD1. The CDR3 contains 22 residues. Germline V gives CDR1 SGDLS, CDR2 YYNGEE. V was pared by 0 bases and J by 3 bases, with 23 bases of the junction left unmatched. The CDR3 sequence is CASSVEYIVGAPRTGINQPQHF. In DNA, the CDR3 is TGTGCCAGCAGCGTAGAATATATTGTGGGAGCTCCCAGGACAGGGATCAATCAGCCCCAGCATTTT.

This chain uses TRBV14 with TRBJ1-4; no clear D gene. The CDR3 runs to 13 residues. Per germline, CDR1 SGHDN and CDR2 FVKESK. V was clipped by 4 bases and J by 5 bases, with 8 bases between them. The DNA of the CDR3 is TGTGCCAGCAGCCGCGTGCTAAATGAAAAACTGTTTTTT. It translates to CASSRVLNEKLFF.

In its sample, this clone was seen once. CDR3 amino acids: CASSASDRGSNQPQHF. DNA for the CDR3: TGTGCCAGCAGTGCATCGGACAGGGGAAGCAATCAGCCCCAGCATTTT. The rearrangement uses TRBV6-2 or TRBV6-3 and TRBJ1-5, with TRBD1 matching 9 bases. The germline CDR1 and CDR2 sequences are MNHEY and SVGEGT. The V and J ends lost 5 bases and 1 base, in that order; junction bases with no gene match: 6. This CDR3 region has 16 residues.

In this sample, this clone turned up once. This rearrangement joins TRBV28 to TRBJ1-3; 7 nucleotides match TRBD1. The CDR3 has 15 residues. Germline V CDR1 and CDR2: MDHEN, SYDVKM. Trimming at V came to 8 bases and at J to 2 bases, leaving 9 bases not matched to a gene. In DNA form, the CDR3 reads TGTGCCAGCGCACTTGAGGGGGCGGCTGGAAACACCATATATTTT. This sequence encodes CASALEGAAGNTIYF.

The rearrangement joins TRBV11-3 to TRBJ2-7; D perhaps matches TRBD2 (6 bases). This CDR3 is 18 amino acids long. V lost 4 bases and J lost 0, with 22 bases in between. Germline V gene sequence: CDR1 SGHNT, CDR2 YENEEA. As DNA, the CDR3 is TGTGCCAGCAGCTGGGCGCGGGGTGGGCACAAACTCTCCTACGAGCAGTACTTC. Amino acids: CASSWARGGHKLSYEQYF.

The chain combines TRBV19 with TRBJ2-1; a weak D match, TRBD2 (5 bases). Deletions cut 4 bases from V and 5 bases from J, with 9 bases between. This CDR3 is 13 amino acids long. The germline V gene encodes CDR1 LNHDA and CDR2 SQIVND (reference sequence). The CDR3 coding sequence is TGTGCCAGTAGTACAAGGACTGACAATGAGCAGTTCTTC. Its protein product is CASSTRTDNEQFF.

This rearrangement joins TRBV7-9 to TRBJ2-5, with 8 bases matching TRBD2. CDR1 SEHNR and CDR2 FQNEAQ come from the germline V gene (reference sequence). Trimming cost V 4 bases and J 1 base; bases outside gene matches: 11. This CDR3 comprises 17 residues. The CDR3 DNA sequence: TGTGCCAGCAGCTCCCCGGGGAGCGGGGGCCTCCAAGAGACCCAGTACTTC. Amino acids: CASSSPGSGGLQETQYF.

The rearrangement links TRBV3-1 (or the pseudogene TRBV3-2) to TRBJ2-3; 15 nucleotides match TRBD2. V was clipped by 1 base and J by 0 bases; unmatched bases: 11. Germline loops: CDR1 LGHDT, CDR2 YNNKEL (reference sequence). The CDR3 is 21 residues long. Written as DNA, the CDR3 is TGTGCCAGCAGCCAAGCCCTTGGGACTAGCGGGGGGTCGTTTAGCACAGATACGCAGTATTTT. It specifies CASSQALGTSGGSFSTDTQYF.